Shown below are 14 T cell receptor beta chains from a single sample sequenced in a study of cytomegalovirus exposure and HLA in healthy donors. PCR amplification relied on 60 Vbeta primers (plus 13 Jbeta primers). Profiling relied on immunoSEQ multiplex PCR, and the TCRdb table lists in-frame clones only, not all of them. The sample contains some 150,000 clones, roughly three quarters of which appear only once. Sample: PBMCs. The receptors originated from a woman between 40 and 55 years old in good health and CMV-seronegative.

The chain uses TRBV4-2 and TRBJ1-6; D call uncertain. Looked up from germline, CDR1 is LGHNA and CDR2 is YNFKEQ. Trimming removed 0 bases from V and 8 bases from J, with 11 bases in between. The CDR3 sequence is 15 residues long. The CDR3 reads CASSQEFGVYSPLHF. The CDR3 nucleotides read TGTGCCAGCAGCCAAGAATTCGGGGTGTATTCACCCCTCCACTTT.

The rearrangement uses TRBV5-6 and TRBJ1-6; 9 bases are shared with TRBD1. The CDR3 sequence is 16 residues long. The trim removed 4 bases at V and 7 bases at J, leaving 9 bases unmatched. Germline assignment: CDR1 SGHDT and CDR2 YYEEEE. The CDR3 region has the DNA TGTGCCAGCAGCCCATTATTAACAGGGGGCAATTCACCCCTCCACTTT. Translated, it gives CASSPLLTGGNSPLHF.

The chain couples TRBV5-1 to TRBJ2-7, with 8 bases aligning to TRBD2. V shed 0 bases, J shed 6 bases, and the junction held 11 bases outside the gene matches. Germline assignment: CDR1 SGHRS and CDR2 YFSETQ. CDR3 length: 16 residues. The CDR3 DNA sequence: TGCGCCAGCAGCTTGGCCGTGAGCGGGGGACGGTTCGAGCAGTACTTC. It encodes CASSLAVSGGRFEQYF. Drawing the rest from reference TRBV5-1 and TRBJ2-7, the complete variable domain is KAGVTQTPRYLIKTRGQQVTLSCSPISGHRSVSWYQQTPGQGLQFLFEYFSETQRNKGNFPGRFSGRQFSNSRSEMNVSTLELGDSALYLCASSLAVSGGRFEQYFGPGTRLTVT.

The genes are TRBV10-1 and TRBJ2-3; possibly TRBD2 for D (5 bases). Trimming cost V 0 bases and J 4 bases, with 14 bases left between them. This CDR3 is built from 16 residues. The germline V gene encodes CDR1 WNHNN and CDR2 SYGVQD (reference sequence). The CDR3 loop reads CASSESRGIGPDTQYF. The CDR3 coding sequence is TGCGCCAGCAGTGAGTCCCGAGGGATAGGGCCAGATACGCAGTATTTT.

The genes are TRBV9 and TRBJ1-1; the D gene is possibly TRBD1 (6 bases). Germline CDR1 SGDLS, CDR2 YYNGEE. The CDR3 has 15 residues. Trimming stripped 0 bases from V and 7 bases from J, with 16 bases between. The CDR3 loop is CASSVGTVPSYEAFF. The CDR3 DNA follows: TGTGCCAGCAGCGTAGGGACAGTCCCTTCCTATGAAGCTTTCTTT.

The rearrangement uses TRBV7-3 and TRBJ2-7; D unclear. This CDR3 has 13 amino acids. Germline V gives CDR1 SGHTA, CDR2 FQGTGA. Trimming pared 1 base from V and 2 bases from J, leaving 6 bases between. DNA of the CDR3: TGTGCCAGCAGCTTAAATCCCACCTACGAGCAGTACTTC. Its translation: CASSLNPTYEQYF.

V is TRBV5-1 and J is TRBJ1-5; D is uncertain. Germline V gene data show CDR1 as SGHRS and CDR2 as YFSETQ. The germline V and J ends were trimmed by 4 bases and 2 bases, with 10 bases remaining between them. CDR3 length: 14 amino acids. CDR3 amino acids: CASSPSAGNQPQHF. For the CDR3, the DNA is TGCGCCAGCAGCCCGTCTGCAGGCAATCAGCCCCAGCATTTT.

The chain employs TRBV10-2 and TRBJ1-1, with D perhaps TRBD1 (6 bases). V was shortened by 6 bases and J by 0 bases, with 11 bases between the two germline ends. Germline-derived CDR1 and CDR2 are WSHSY and SAAADI. The CDR3 runs to 14 residues. The CDR3 bases are TGCGCCAGCAGACAGACAGGTTTGAACACTGAAGCTTTCTTT. Its translation is CASRQTGLNTEAFF.

The J gene is TRBJ1-1, the V gene TRBV5-1, with TRBD1 matching 8 bases. Germline V gene lookup returns CDR1 SGHRS and CDR2 YFSETQ. CDR3 length equals 14 residues. V lost 4 bases to trimming and J lost 3 bases; unmatched junction nucleotides: 5. In DNA, the CDR3 is TGCGCCAGCAGCCCGACAGGGGAGCACACTGAAGCTTTCTTT. Residues: CASSPTGEHTEAFF. The full variable domain, its missing parts supplied by reference TRBV5-1 and TRBJ1-1, is KAGVTQTPRYLIKTRGQQVTLSCSPISGHRSVSWYQQTPGQGLQFLFEYFSETQRNKGNFPGRFSGRQFSNSRSEMNVSTLELGDSALYLCASSPTGEHTEAFFGQGTRLTVV.

This chain connects TRBV13 to TRBJ1-1; D gene unclear. The V and J ends lost 4 bases and 1 base respectively, with 7 bases between them. The CDR3 covers 13 residues. Germline-derived CDR1 and CDR2 are PRHDT and FYEKMQ (reference sequence). Here the CDR3 DNA reads TGTGCCAGCAGCTCTAATCCGAACACTGAAGCTTTCTTT. It codes for CASSSNPNTEAFF.

This rearrangement joins TRBV13 to TRBJ2-3; 8 nucleotides align to TRBD2. The trim removed 8 bases at V and 5 bases at J, leaving 15 bases unmatched. This CDR3 region has 16 residues. Germline-derived CDR1 and CDR2 are PRHDT and FYEKMQ (reference sequence). In nucleotides, the CDR3 is TGTGCCAGCCCAAGTAGTCGGACTAGCATGATAGATACGCAGTATTTT. As protein: CASPSSRTSMIDTQYF.

V usage is TRBV5-6 and J usage is TRBJ2-7, with D maybe TRBD1 (6 bases). The CDR3 is made up of 14 amino acids. Per the germline V gene, CDR1 is SGHDT and CDR2 is YYEEEE. Trimming took off 1 base at V and 0 bases at J, with 8 bases between the two ends. The CDR3 is CASSLTGNSYEQYF. The CDR3 DNA sequence: TGTGCCAGCAGCTTGACAGGGAACTCCTACGAGCAGTACTTC.

V is TRBV5-4 and J is TRBJ2-2; TRBD1 aligns across 7 bases. CDR1 SGHNT and CDR2 YYREEE come from the germline V gene (reference sequence). The junction had 9 bases not matched to a gene; V was cut back by 4 bases and J by 3 bases. The CDR3 totals 16 residues. The CDR3 is CASSGYRGPDTGELFF. In DNA, the CDR3 is TGTGCCAGCAGCGGGTACAGGGGACCTGACACCGGGGAGCTGTTTTTT.

This chain connects TRBV20-1 to TRBJ2-7, with TRBD1 as a possible D gene (6 bases). The CDR3 runs 11 residues. The germline V gene has CDR1 DFQATT and CDR2 SNEGSKA (reference sequence). V lost 1 base and J 5 bases, leaving 6 bases between the germline ends. The CDR3 sequence: CSARGGHEQYF. The CDR3 bases are TGCAGTGCTAGAGGGGGGCACGAGCAGTACTTC.